These 24 T cell receptor beta chains were all obtained from the same sample, sequenced in a study of cytomegalovirus exposure and HLA in healthy donors. PCR was performed using 60 Vbeta and 13 Jbeta primers. Sequenced by immunoSEQ multiplex PCR; TCRdb stores in-frame clones only, minus some. The repertoire includes roughly 120,000 clones, around 81% of them detected once, and under 2.5% sits in the top ten. The sample was PBMCs. The receptors shown here come from a woman aged 25 to 39 in good health and CMV-seronegative.

The chain carries TRBV30 and TRBJ2-3, with TRBD2 identical over 7 bases. Germline CDR1 and CDR2: GTSNPN and SVGIG (reference sequence). V trimming: 0 bases; J trimming: 3 bases; junction bases outside the gene matches: 9. This CDR3 contains 16 residues. In DNA, the CDR3 is TGTGCCTGGAGTGTACGAAGCGGTAGCGGGACAGATACGCAGTATTTT. Translation: CAWSVRSGSGTDTQYF.

V and J are TRBV5-1 and TRBJ2-7; 9 positions match TRBD2. The CDR3 contains 15 residues. The germline CDR1 and CDR2 sequences are SGHRS and YFSETQ. V was clipped by 1 base and J by 5 bases; unmatched bases: 7. The CDR3 coding sequence is TGCGCCAGCAGCTTGAATAGCGGGAGTCCCCACGAGCAGTACTTC. This encodes CASSLNSGSPHEQYF.

The genes are TRBV18 and TRBJ1-5; 8 positions match TRBD1. From germline, CDR1 is KGHSH and CDR2 LQKENI. J lost 7 bases, V lost 2 bases, and 7 bases had no gene match. CDR3 length equals 15 residues. CDR3 bases: TGTGCCAGCTCACCAAAACAGGGGGATCACCAGCCCCAGCATTTT. Its translation is CASSPKQGDHQPQHF.

The V gene is TRBV19, the J gene TRBJ1-3; possible D gene TRBD1, 6 bases. Germline-derived CDR1 and CDR2 are LNHDA and SQIVND (reference sequence). This CDR3 comprises 14 residues. Trimming stripped 7 bases from V and 0 bases from J, with 10 bases between. The CDR3 loop reads CASNQTGSGNTIYF. The CDR3 coding sequence is TGTGCCAGTAACCAGACAGGCTCTGGAAACACCATATATTTT.

The rearrangement links TRBV11-1 to TRBJ2-1; 14 nucleotides align to TRBD2. The CDR3 consists of 15 residues. Germline values: CDR1 SGHAT, CDR2 FQDESV (reference sequence). J gave up 10 bases and V 5 bases, and 7 bases lay outside the gene matches. The CDR3 is CASSLGTSGSREQFF. The CDR3 bases are TGTGCCAGCAGCCTAGGGACTAGCGGGAGTAGGGAGCAGTTCTTC.

This rearrangement joins TRBV28 to TRBJ2-7, with 9 bases identical to TRBD1. The CDR3 loop spans 16 amino acids. V was pared by 7 bases and J by 2 bases, with 12 bases of the junction left unmatched. Germline CDR1 and CDR2: MDHEN and SYDVKM. In nucleotides, the CDR3 is TGTGCCAGCAACGGGCCGGGGACAGGGTCCACCTACGAGCAGTACTTC. This gives the protein CASNGPGTGSTYEQYF.

The chain joins TRBV11-2 to TRBJ2-7; 10 bases match TRBD2. CDR1 and CDR2 (germline): SGHAT, FQNNGV. V lost 6 bases, J lost 4 bases, and 15 bases stayed unmatched. The CDR3 length is 17 residues. CDR3 DNA: TGTGCCAGCAGGATCCATTCGAGCGGGAGGGCCAGATACGAGCAGTACTTC. It is translated as CASRIHSSGRARYEQYF. Together with reference TRBV11-2 and TRBJ2-7, the CDR3 gives the full variable domain: EAGVAQSPRYKIIEKRQSVAFWCNPISGHATLYWYQQILGQGPKLLIQFQNNGVVDDSQLPKDRFSAERLKGVDSTLKIQPAKLEDSAVYLCASRIHSSGRARYEQYFGPGTRLTVT.

The rearrangement links TRBV15 to TRBJ2-1, with TRBD2 identical over 8 bases. The V and J ends lost 3 bases and 3 bases, in that order; junction bases with no gene match: 4. The CDR3 has 15 amino acids. Germline loops: CDR1 LNHNV, CDR2 YYDKDF (reference sequence). This CDR3 reads CATSRVSGDYNEQFF. DNA of the CDR3: TGTGCCACCAGCAGGGTTAGCGGGGACTACAATGAGCAGTTCTTC.

This chain joins TRBV11-2 and TRBJ2-1; 8 bases align to TRBD1. Germline-derived CDR1 and CDR2 are SGHAT and FQNNGV. The CDR3 contains 17 residues. Trimming removed 0 bases from V and 5 bases from J; junction bases left unmatched: 9. The CDR3 bases are TGTGCCAGCAGCTTAGATTTGACGGGACAGGTCAACAATGAGCAGTTCTTC. This translates into CASSLDLTGQVNNEQFF. The whole variable domain, remainder taken from reference TRBV11-2 and TRBJ2-1, is EAGVAQSPRYKIIEKRQSVAFWCNPISGHATLYWYQQILGQGPKLLIQFQNNGVVDDSQLPKDRFSAERLKGVDSTLKIQPAKLEDSAVYLCASSLDLTGQVNNEQFFGPGTRLTVL.

The V gene is TRBV7-9, the J gene TRBJ2-1; D unresolved. CDR1 and CDR2 from the germline V gene are SEHNR and FQNEAQ (reference sequence). The CDR3 is 11 amino acids. V was trimmed by 5 bases and J by 3 bases, leaving 2 bases between them. The CDR3 reads CASSRYNEQFF. In nucleotides, the CDR3 is TGTGCCAGCAGCCGCTACAATGAGCAGTTCTTC.

The chain carries TRBV4-2 and TRBJ2-7, with 11 positions matching TRBD2. The CDR3 is 17 amino acids. Germline V gene data show CDR1 as LGHNA and CDR2 as YNFKEQ. The junction had 11 bases not matched to a gene; V was cut back by 3 bases and J by 4 bases. The DNA of the CDR3 is TGTGCCAGCAGCCAGCATACCCGGACTAGCGGGTTTTACGAGCAGTACTTC. This encodes CASSQHTRTSGFYEQYF.

The chain joins TRBV7-9 to TRBJ1-3; D remains ambiguous. The V end was cut by 0 bases, the J end by 4 bases, with 10 bases between. This CDR3 spans 15 amino acids. Germline V lookup: CDR1 SEHNR, CDR2 FQNEAQ (reference sequence). For the CDR3, the DNA is TGTGCCAGCAGCTTAGCCTTGACTAGGGGAAACACCATATATTTT. This translates into CASSLALTRGNTIYF. Full variable domain (remainder filled in from reference TRBV7-9 and TRBJ1-3): DTGVSQNPRHKITKRGQNVTFRCDPISEHNRLYWYRQTLGQGPEFLTYFQNEAQLEKSRLLSDRFSAERPKGSFSTLEIQRTEQGDSAMYLCASSLALTRGNTIYFGEGSWLTVV.

This clone has only a few counts. J is TRBJ2-7 and V is TRBV27; TRBD1 matches 9 bases. This CDR3 spans 14 amino acids. The ends lost 4 bases at V and 6 bases at J; junction bases unmatched: 7. Germline CDR1 reads MNHEY; CDR2 reads SMNVEV (reference sequence). Here the CDR3 DNA reads TGTGCCAGCAGTTCGGGGGACAGGGAACCCGAGCAGTACTTC. The encoded protein is CASSSGDREPEQYF.

CDR3: CAWTGTVNNSPLHF. The DNA for the CDR3 is TGTGCCTGGACCGGGACAGTCAATAATTCACCCCTCCACTTT. The genes are TRBV30 and TRBJ1-6; TRBD1 matches 7 bases. The trim removed 4 bases at V and 5 bases at J, leaving 5 bases unmatched. The CDR3 length is 14 residues. The germline V gene encodes CDR1 GTSNPN and CDR2 SVGIG (reference sequence).

The genes are TRBV7-8 and TRBJ1-1; D gene unclear. The germline V and J ends were trimmed by 5 bases and 5 bases, with 9 bases remaining between them. This CDR3 comprises 12 residues. Looked up from germline, CDR1 is SGHVS and CDR2 is FQNEAQ. The CDR3 reads CASSPPRTEAFF. The CDR3 bases are TGTGCCAGCAGCCCCCCCCGTACTGAAGCTTTCTTT.

This clone was counted a single time. The chain couples TRBV28 to TRBJ2-7; D might be TRBD2 (7 bases). Trimming took off 3 bases at V and 2 bases at J, with 17 bases between the two ends. The CDR3 contains 16 residues. The V gene's germline CDR1 is MDHEN and CDR2 SYDVKM. CDR3 bases: TGTGCCAGCAGTTTCAGTTGGGGGGGGGCCACCTACGAGCAGTACTTC. Amino acid sequence: CASSFSWGGATYEQYF. Drawing the rest from reference TRBV28 and TRBJ2-7, the complete variable domain is DVKVTQSSRYLVKRTGEKVFLECVQDMDHENMFWYRQDPGLGLRLIYFSYDVKMKEKGDIPEGYSVSREKKERFSLILESASTNQTSMYLCASSFSWGGATYEQYFGPGTRLTVT.

This chain links TRBV19 with TRBJ2-5; the D gene is possibly TRBD2 (6 bases). The CDR3 is 15 amino acids. Germline values: CDR1 LNHDA, CDR2 SQIVND (reference sequence). The ends were cut back, 5 bases at V and 5 bases at J, with 18 bases in the middle. CDR3 amino acids: CASSSWGEGAETQYF. CDR3 coding DNA: TGTGCCAGTAGTTCCTGGGGGGAAGGCGCCGAGACCCAGTACTTC.

About this clone itself: One junction end does not reproduce the germline sequence, and a read error may be involved. The rearrangement uses TRBV7-7 and TRBJ2-5; 8 nucleotides align to TRBD2. The CDR3 spans 14 residues. Germline CDR1 is SSHAT and CDR2 is FNYEAQ (reference sequence). The CDR3 reads CASSPGLVSETQYF. CDR3 sequence (DNA): TGTGCTAGCAGCCCGGGACTAGTATCAGAGACCCAGTACTTC.

The chain uses TRBV10-1 and TRBJ1-4; D gene uncertain. The CDR3 length is 12 residues. CDR1 is WNHNN and CDR2 is SYGVQD in the germline V gene (reference sequence). Trimming left V 1 base short and J 8 bases short, with 5 bases between. The CDR3 sequence is CASSEFREKLFF. In DNA, the CDR3 is TGCGCCAGCAGTGAGTTTCGGGAAAAACTGTTTTTT.

This rearrangement joins TRBV5-1 to TRBJ2-5, with D uncertain. In germline, CDR1 is SGHRS, CDR2 YFSETQ. V was cut by 2 bases and J by 1 base, with 15 bases left in between. The CDR3 is 16 residues long. CDR3 in amino acids: CASSLTGALTQETQYF. The CDR3 region has the DNA TGCGCCAGCAGCTTAACGGGTGCCCTCACCCAAGAGACCCAGTACTTC.

The V gene is TRBV19, the J gene TRBJ1-5; D not certain. Germline loops: CDR1 LNHDA, CDR2 SQIVND (reference sequence). The ends were cut back, 4 bases at V and 2 bases at J, with 6 bases in the middle. CDR3 size: 13 residues. The CDR3 here is CASSTVGNQPQHF. In DNA form, the CDR3 reads TGTGCCAGTAGTACTGTTGGCAATCAGCCCCAGCATTTT.

The chain uses TRBV2 and TRBJ1-1; D perhaps matches TRBD1 (5 bases). The germline CDR1 and CDR2 sequences are SNHLY and FYNNEI. The germline V and J ends were trimmed by 3 bases and 3 bases, with 11 bases remaining between them. The CDR3 loop spans 14 amino acids. CDR3 coding DNA: TGTGCCAGCAGTGATTATCGGGGGGACACTGAAGCTTTCTTT. Its protein product is CASSDYRGDTEAFF. The full variable domain, in which reference TRBV2 and TRBJ1-1 provide the parts outside the CDR3, is EPEVTQTPSHQVTQMGQEVILRCVPISNHLYFYWYRQILGQKVEFLVSFYNNEISEKSEIFDDQFSVERPDGSNFTLKIRSTKLEDSAMYFCASSDYRGDTEAFFGQGTRLTVV.

The rearrangement uses TRBV10-1 and TRBJ2-1; D is possibly TRBD2 (6 bases). V lost 0 bases, J lost 3 bases, and 9 bases lay in between. The CDR3 extends over 15 amino acids. Looked up from germline, CDR1 is WNHNN and CDR2 is SYGVQD (reference sequence). This chain's CDR3 is CASSESGDCYNEQFF. The CDR3 nucleotides read TGCGCCAGCAGTGAGTCGGGGGACTGCTACAATGAGCAGTTCTTC.

V is TRBV6-5 and J is TRBJ2-7, with TRBD1 matching 9 bases. Germline V gives CDR1 MNHEY, CDR2 SVGAGI. This CDR3 spans 13 amino acids. The trim removed 6 bases at V and 4 bases at J, leaving 4 bases unmatched. The CDR3 loop is CASRQGARYEQYF. CDR3 nucleotide sequence: TGTGCCAGCAGACAGGGGGCGCGGTACGAGCAGTACTTC.